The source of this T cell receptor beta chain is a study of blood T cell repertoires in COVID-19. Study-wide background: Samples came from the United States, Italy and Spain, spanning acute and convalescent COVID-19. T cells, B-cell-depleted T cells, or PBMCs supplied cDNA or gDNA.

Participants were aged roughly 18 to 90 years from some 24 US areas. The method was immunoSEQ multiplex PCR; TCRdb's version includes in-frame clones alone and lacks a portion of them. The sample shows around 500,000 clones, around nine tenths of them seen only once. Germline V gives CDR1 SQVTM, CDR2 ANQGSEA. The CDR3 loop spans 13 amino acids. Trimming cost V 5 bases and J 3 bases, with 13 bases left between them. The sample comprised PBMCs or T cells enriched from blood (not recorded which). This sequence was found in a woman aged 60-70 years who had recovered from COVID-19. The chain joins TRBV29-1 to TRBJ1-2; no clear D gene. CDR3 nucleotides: TGCAGCGTTTCGTTTAGTGGTGACTATGGCTACACCTTC. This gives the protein CSVSFSGDYGYTF.